This passage covers 22 T cell receptor beta chains from one sample sequenced in a study of shared clonotypes between healthy human individuals. TCRdb's copy holds only in-frame clones and misses some; the assay was immunoSEQ multiplex PCR. The table shows 1.4 million to 1.5 million clones, with 95% to 97% occurring only once. Sequencing was carried out using naive CD4+ T cells sorted from blood. Subset defined: CD45RA+ positively selected. These receptors were obtained from a man aged 30 to 45 in good health.

The CDR3 DNA is TGTGCCAGCAGCCCGGACAGGATGAACACTGAAGCTTTCTTT. Translation gives CASSPDRMNTEAFF. The rearrangement joins TRBV5-4 to TRBJ1-1, with TRBD1 matching over 7 bases. The trim removed 4 bases at V and 0 bases at J, leaving 3 bases unmatched. Germline assignment: CDR1 SGHNT and CDR2 YYREEE (reference sequence). The CDR3 contains 14 residues.

V is TRBV30 and J is TRBJ2-1, with TRBD2 identical over 12 bases. The germline CDR1 and CDR2 sequences are GTSNPN and SVGIG (reference sequence). Losses at the gene ends were 3 bases for V and 6 bases for J; bases not matched to a gene: 3. The CDR3 contains 14 residues. This chain's CDR3 is CAWRGLAGFNEQFF. Here the CDR3 DNA reads TGTGCCTGGAGGGGACTAGCGGGCTTCAATGAGCAGTTCTTC.

Concerning this clone: The sample has other DNA sequences that encode this CDR3 too. The chain combines TRBV28 with TRBJ1-3, with D possibly TRBD1 on 6 matching bases. CDR1 MDHEN and CDR2 SYDVKM come from the germline V gene. V was cut by 8 bases and J by 0 bases, with 11 bases left in between. The CDR3 runs to 14 residues. The CDR3 protein is CASSLGASGNTIYF. CDR3 bases: TGTGCCAGCTCGCTGGGGGCCTCTGGAAACACCATATATTTT.

V is TRBV10-2 and J is TRBJ2-3; 13 bases align to TRBD2. The CDR3 extends over 17 amino acids. Germline CDR1 reads WSHSY; CDR2 reads SAAADI. The trim removed 0 bases at V and 4 bases at J, leaving 4 bases unmatched. The CDR3 spells CASSESILAGGADTQYF. In DNA form, the CDR3 reads TGCGCCAGCAGTGAGTCGATACTAGCGGGAGGGGCAGATACGCAGTATTTT.

This clone turned up a few times. V is TRBV5-4 and J is TRBJ1-2; D not certain. V was cut by 6 bases and J by 5 bases, with 17 bases left in between. The V gene's germline CDR1 is SGHNT and CDR2 YYREEE (reference sequence). CDR3 size: 14 residues. The chain's CDR3 is CASTRGPLLYGYTF. The CDR3 DNA sequence: TGTGCCAGCACCCGCGGGCCGTTGCTATATGGCTACACCTTC.

The chain recombines TRBV28 with TRBJ2-7, with TRBD2 matching 8 bases. Germline loops: CDR1 MDHEN, CDR2 SYDVKM. Losses at the gene ends were 6 bases for V and 0 bases for J; bases not matched to a gene: 7. The CDR3 length is 15 residues. The CDR3 protein is CASRSVTSGSYEQYF. In nucleotides, the CDR3 is TGTGCCAGCAGATCGGTTACTAGCGGCTCCTACGAGCAGTACTTC.

This chain links TRBV19 with TRBJ2-7; possibly TRBD1 for D (6 bases). V lost 4 bases and J 3 bases, leaving 10 bases between the germline ends. Germline CDR1 is LNHDA and CDR2 is SQIVND (reference sequence). The length of the CDR3 is 13 residues. Here the CDR3 DNA reads TGTGCCAGTAGTAAACAGGGTTTCTACGAGCAGTACTTC. Encoded protein: CASSKQGFYEQYF.

This clone appeared a single time. This chain uses TRBV5-1 with TRBJ2-5; D is possibly TRBD1 (5 bases). This CDR3 has 14 residues. CDR1 and CDR2 from the germline V gene are SGHRS and YFSETQ. Trimming stripped 6 bases from V and 1 base from J, with 13 bases between. CDR3 DNA sequence: TGCGCCAGCACCCCAACAGGATTCCAAGAGACCCAGTACTTC. Encoded protein: CASTPTGFQETQYF.

The V gene is TRBV7-2, the J gene TRBJ2-3, with 7 bases identical to TRBD1. V was clipped by 2 bases and J by 3 bases; unmatched bases: 11. Germline V gene sequence: CDR1 SGHTA, CDR2 FQGNSA. This CDR3 is 17 amino acids long. CDR3 DNA: TGTGCCAGCAGCTTATTTGAGGGTCAGGGGGTGACAGATACGCAGTATTTT. Its protein product is CASSLFEGQGVTDTQYF.

This chain joins TRBV4-1 and TRBJ2-3; D may be TRBD2 (6 bases). The CDR3 spans 15 residues. The germline CDR1 and CDR2 sequences are MGHRA and YSYEKL. V was clipped by 4 bases and J by 5 bases, with 16 bases between them. In DNA, the CDR3 is TGCGCCAGCAGCCGGAGGGAGTCGGGGGTAGATACGCAGTATTTT. Residues: CASSRRESGVDTQYF.

This clone was recorded once. V usage is TRBV11-2 and J usage is TRBJ2-7; TRBD1 agrees at 12 bases. The CDR3 runs to 16 residues. Germline CDR1 and CDR2: SGHAT and FQNNGV. Germline trimming cut 2 bases from V and 7 bases from J; bases unmatched to any gene: 9. The CDR3 reads CASSLMGQGAVEEQYF. CDR3 nucleotide sequence: TGTGCCAGCAGCTTAATGGGACAGGGGGCTGTGGAAGAGCAGTACTTC.

This sequence joins TRBV7-2 and TRBJ1-4; D remains ambiguous. Germline V CDR1 and CDR2: SGHTA, FQGNSA. This CDR3 region has 14 residues. V was trimmed by 5 bases and J by 0 bases, leaving 7 bases between them. CDR3 nucleotides: TGTGCCAGCAGCCCCGGGACAACTAATGAAAAACTGTTTTTT. Amino acids: CASSPGTTNEKLFF.

This rearrangement joins TRBV27 to TRBJ2-1, with D unclear. The CDR3 length is 13 residues. Germline CDR1 reads MNHEY; CDR2 reads SMNVEV (reference sequence). With 6 bases removed from V and 5 bases from J, the gap between germline ends came to 11 bases. CDR3 DNA sequence: TGTGCCAGCAGAAAGAACCAGAACAATGAGCAGTTCTTC. It specifies CASRKNQNNEQFF.

This chain joins TRBV7-9 and TRBJ2-1; 13 bases are a match to TRBD2. Losses at the gene ends were 7 bases for V and 9 bases for J; bases not matched to a gene: 9. The germline V gene has CDR1 SEHNR and CDR2 FQNEAQ (reference sequence). The CDR3 contains 15 residues. CDR3 residues: CASTPSGLAGAEQFF. The CDR3 DNA reads as TGTGCCAGCACCCCAAGCGGACTAGCGGGAGCTGAGCAGTTCTTC. Supplemented by reference TRBV7-9 and TRBJ2-1, the full variable domain reads DTGVSQNPRHKITKRGQNVTFRCDPISEHNRLYWYRQTLGQGPEFLTYFQNEAQLEKSRLLSDRFSAERPKGSFSTLEIQRTEQGDSAMYLCASTPSGLAGAEQFFGPGTRLTVL.

The chain uses TRBV11-2 and TRBJ1-1, with D hard to call. Trimming pared 2 bases from V and 3 bases from J, leaving 10 bases between. CDR1 is SGHAT, CDR2 FQNNGV, per germline. CDR3 length: 14 amino acids. The CDR3 protein is CASSLIVGYTEAFF. CDR3 nucleotides: TGTGCCAGCAGCTTAATAGTAGGGTACACTGAAGCTTTCTTT. The full variable domain, with the rest looked up from reference TRBV11-2 and TRBJ1-1, is EAGVAQSPRYKIIEKRQSVAFWCNPISGHATLYWYQQILGQGPKLLIQFQNNGVVDDSQLPKDRFSAERLKGVDSTLKIQPAKLEDSAVYLCASSLIVGYTEAFFGQGTRLTVV.

Only one count was recorded for this clone. V usage is TRBV18 and J usage is TRBJ2-1; a possible D gene is TRBD1 (6 bases). The V end lost 4 bases, the J end lost 4 bases, and 14 bases lay between the germline ends. The V gene's germline CDR1 is KGHSH and CDR2 LQKENI. This CDR3 has 15 residues. The DNA for the CDR3 is TGTGCCAGCTCACTAGCCGCAGGGACATACAATGAGCAGTTCTTC. It is translated as CASSLAAGTYNEQFF.

The CDR3 DNA reads TGCGCCAGCAGCTTGGCCCAGCTGGTGGAGACCCAGTACTTC. It encodes CASSLAQLVETQYF. This chain uses TRBV5-1 with TRBJ2-5; D is unclear. This CDR3 is 14 amino acids long. V was clipped by 0 bases and J by 5 bases, with 11 bases between them. From germline, CDR1 is SGHRS and CDR2 YFSETQ.

The V call is TRBV9, the J call TRBJ2-1; 8 positions agree with TRBD2. V shed 0 bases, J shed 2 bases, and the junction held 1 base outside the gene matches. CDR3 size: 15 residues. The V gene's germline CDR1 is SGDLS and CDR2 YYNGEE. The CDR3 reads CASSVGSGAYNEQFF. CDR3 bases: TGTGCCAGCAGCGTAGGTAGCGGGGCCTACAATGAGCAGTTCTTC.

The CDR3 protein is CASSLQGMNTEAFF. The CDR3 DNA follows: TGTGCCAGCTCACTACAGGGTATGAACACTGAAGCTTTCTTT. The chain combines TRBV18 with TRBJ1-1; D is perhaps TRBD1 (6 bases). CDR3 length: 14 amino acids. V lost 4 bases, J lost 0 bases, and 9 bases lay in between. CDR1 and CDR2 (germline): KGHSH, LQKENI.

V and J are TRBV7-9 and TRBJ2-4, with a tentative D call TRBD1 (6 bases). With 5 bases removed from V and 4 bases from J, the gap between germline ends came to 24 bases. Germline assignment: CDR1 SEHNR and CDR2 FQNEAQ (reference sequence). The CDR3 loop spans 18 amino acids. CDR3 nucleotides: TGTGCCAGCAGCCCTAGGGCTCTCCCCGGGACACAGAAAAACATTCAGTACTTC. Translation gives CASSPRALPGTQKNIQYF.

Concerning this clone: The same CDR3 can be traced to other DNA sequences in this sample. The chain has TRBV5-1 and TRBJ2-2; D unclear. The CDR3 loop spans 14 amino acids. Deletions cut 0 bases from V and 4 bases from J, with 7 bases between. Germline values: CDR1 SGHRS, CDR2 YFSETQ. The DNA for the CDR3 is TGCGCCAGCAGCTTGGGGACGGGCACCGGGGAGCTGTTTTTT. It translates to CASSLGTGTGELFF.

V and J are TRBV7-6 and TRBJ1-4, with D unclear. The germline V and J ends were trimmed by 0 bases and 7 bases, with 6 bases remaining between them. Germline CDR1 and CDR2: SGHVS and FNYEAQ. The CDR3 length is 13 residues. Written as DNA, the CDR3 is TGTGCCAGCAGCTTAGCGATCGGTGAAAAACTGTTTTTT. It codes for CASSLAIGEKLFF. Full variable domain (outside the CDR3, taken from reference TRBV7-6 and TRBJ1-4): GAGVSQSPRYKVTKRGQDVALRCDPISGHVSLYWYRQALGQGPEFLTYFNYEAQQDKSGLPNDRFSAERPEGSISTLTIQRTEQRDSAMYRCASSLAIGEKLFFGSGTQLSVL.